These 21 T cell receptor beta chains originate from one sample sequenced in a study of Graves' ophthalmopathy and Graves' hyperthyroidism. The TCR beta CDR3 regions underwent amplification from RNA transcripts. The library came from an HTBI-primed first-round RT-PCR and a second-round multiplex PCR. TCRdb re-called the multiplex PCR reads through MiXCR, storing one row per CDR3 protein. The data show hundreds of thousands of distinct CDR3 sequences, with under 25% seen just once and 43% held by the top ten. The source material was peripheral blood. These receptor sequences come from a woman aged 50 to 60 with Graves' ophthalmopathy.

This clonotype has a count of ten or more. The chain employs TRBV6-5 and TRBJ2-7, with 9 bases that match TRBD1. Germline V CDR1 and CDR2: MNHEY, SVGAGI. This CDR3 spans 15 amino acids. With 6 bases clipped from V and 0 bases from J, the junction kept 6 bases outside the gene matches. The CDR3 DNA reads as TGTGCCAGCAGAAGGGACAGGGCGTCCTCCTACGAGCAGTACTTC. This translates into CASRRDRASSYEQYF.

This clonotype has at least ten counts. CDR3 in amino acids: CASSQDWGAGVSYEQYF. The DNA for the CDR3 is TGCGCCAGCAGCCAAGATTGGGGTGCGGGAGTCTCCTACGAGCAGTACTTC. The chain joins TRBV4-1 to TRBJ2-7, with TRBD2 matching 7 bases. J lost 0 bases, V lost 0 bases, and 8 bases had no gene match. Germline V CDR1 and CDR2: MGHRA, YSYEKL. This CDR3 comprises 17 residues.

This clonotype was seen many times. The chain's CDR3 is CASSYRDDAYEQYF. The CDR3 DNA follows: TGTGCCAGCAGTTACCGGGACGACGCCTACGAGCAGTACTTC. The V call is TRBV6-5, the J call TRBJ2-7; the D gene could be TRBD1 or TRBD2 (5 bases each). The CDR3 runs 14 residues. Trimming stripped 2 bases from V and 2 bases from J, with 10 bases between. Germline V lookup: CDR1 MNHEY, CDR2 SVGAGI.

This clonotype has at least ten counts. The rearrangement links TRBV11-2 to TRBJ2-2; D call uncertain. Germline CDR1 and CDR2: SGHAT and FQNNGV. Trimming stripped 3 bases from V and 5 bases from J, with 13 bases between. The CDR3 length is 15 residues. The CDR3 DNA reads TGTGCCAGCAGCTTGAGGAGCGAAACGACCGGGGAGCTGTTTTTT. Translated: CASSLRSETTGELFF.

This clonotype has at least ten counts. V gene TRBV6-2 or TRBV6-3 combines with J gene TRBJ2-3, with 9 bases aligning to TRBD2. The CDR3 extends over 14 amino acids. V shed 5 bases and J 6 bases; nucleotides not matched to a gene: 6. Germline values: CDR1 MNHEY, CDR2 SVGEGT. CDR3 DNA sequence: TGTGCCAGCAGTCTGGGACTAGCATACGATACGCAGTATTTT. Its protein product is CASSLGLAYDTQYF.

A few counts support this clonotype. The chain recombines TRBV28 with TRBJ1-5; 8 nucleotides align to TRBD1. Germline CDR1 MDHEN, CDR2 SYDVKM. The junction had 13 bases not matched to a gene; V was cut back by 6 bases and J by 0 bases. The CDR3 length is 18 residues. The CDR3 is CASRLGAGTGVSNQPQHF. The CDR3 DNA reads TGTGCCAGCAGGCTGGGTGCCGGGACAGGAGTTAGCAATCAGCCCCAGCATTTT.

As to this clonotype: The junction and the germline gene differ at one end; a read error may be behind it. This chain uses TRBV9 with TRBJ2-7; tentative D call: TRBD1 (6 bases). The CDR3 contains 14 residues. The germline V gene has CDR1 SGDLS and CDR2 YYNGEE. The CDR3 region is CTSSVALQGGEQYF. Written as DNA, the CDR3 is TGTACCAGCAGCGTAGCTTTACAGGGCGGCGAGCAGTACTTC.

The chain uses TRBV6-4 and TRBJ1-1, with no clear D. V was pared by 6 bases and J by 1 base, with 18 bases between. From germline, CDR1 is MRHNA and CDR2 SNTAGT. The CDR3 contains 16 residues. In DNA, the CDR3 is TGTGCCAGCAGAGATTCGGCTGCGGTTGCGAACACTGAAGCTTTCTTT. This sequence encodes CASRDSAAVANTEAFF.

As concerns this clonotype: Possible read error: a much larger clone is one base away. V is TRBV2 and J is TRBJ1-2; D is unresolved. The germline gives CDR1 SNHLY, CDR2 FYNNEI. The CDR3 covers 14 residues. CDR3 DNA sequence: TGTGCCAGCCGTGAAGCGCTTCCCGGGAGGGGCTACACCTTC. Its protein product is CASREALPGRGYTF.

This clonotype was recorded a few times. The V call is TRBV24-1, the J call TRBJ2-2; 9 nucleotides line up with TRBD1. The CDR3 is made up of 15 amino acids. Trimming took 3 bases from V and 7 from J; bases not matched to a gene: 5. Per the germline V gene, CDR1 is KGHDR and CDR2 is SFDVKD. The CDR3 DNA follows: TGTGCCACCAGTGATCCGGGACAGGGATACGGGGAGCTGTTTTTT. As protein: CATSDPGQGYGELFF.

This clonotype has a count of ten or more. This sequence joins TRBV29-1 and TRBJ2-4; 10 nucleotides line up with TRBD1. The CDR3 is 17 amino acids. Germline lookup yields CDR1 SQVTM and CDR2 ANQGSEA. V shed 6 bases, J shed 5 bases, and the junction held 16 bases outside the gene matches. DNA of the CDR3: TGCAGCGTCCGGCCTGGGGCGGACAGGGGGACGGAAAACATTCAGTACTTC. Translated: CSVRPGADRGTENIQYF.

The chain combines TRBV9 with TRBJ2-4; D call uncertain. This CDR3 is built from 14 residues. The V end was cut by 4 bases, the J end by 5 bases, with 13 bases between. Germline loops: CDR1 SGDLS, CDR2 YYNGEE. For the CDR3, the DNA is TGTGCCAGCAGCTCCGCCGGGTTAGAAAACATTCAGTACTTC. As protein: CASSSAGLENIQYF.

This clonotype has a count of ten or more. This rearrangement joins TRBV6-2 or TRBV6-3 to TRBJ1-2; D remains ambiguous. Germline CDR1 and CDR2: MNHEY and SVGEGT. The CDR3 has 10 amino acids. V was trimmed by 8 bases and J by 6 bases, leaving 7 bases between them. DNA of the CDR3: TGTGCCAGCTGGGGAAATGGCTACACCTTC. Translated, it gives CASWGNGYTF.

This clonotype was recorded many times. The genes are TRBV2 and TRBJ2-7, with 8 nucleotides matching TRBD1. Germline loops: CDR1 SNHLY, CDR2 FYNNEI. The CDR3 totals 13 residues. The V and J ends lost 10 bases and 6 bases, in that order; junction bases with no gene match: 11. The CDR3 DNA sequence: TGTGCCACCACCCCCGGACAGGGCGGCGAGCAGTACTTC. The encoded protein is CATTPGQGGEQYF.

This clonotype came up many times. In DNA form, the CDR3 reads TGCAGCGTTGAAGGACAGGGTGGAGCTTTCTTT. Its translation is CSVEGQGGAFF. This chain uses TRBV29-1 with TRBJ1-1, with TRBD1 matching over 7 bases. Germline CDR1 and CDR2: SQVTM and ANQGSEA. V was pared by 1 base and J by 10 bases, with 3 bases of the junction left unmatched. CDR3 length: 11 amino acids.

The rearrangement links TRBV5-1 to TRBJ2-5; 7 bases map to TRBD1. Trimming removed 0 bases from V and 2 bases from J; junction bases left unmatched: 10. Germline V gene sequence: CDR1 SGHRS, CDR2 YFSETQ. The CDR3 consists of 17 residues. The CDR3 DNA is TGCGCCAGCAGCTTGGGGGACAGAATTTTGAAGCAAGAGACCCAGTACTTC. The encoded protein is CASSLGDRILKQETQYF.

The table lists this clonotype with many counts. The chain has TRBV11-2 and TRBJ2-5, with D perhaps TRBD1 (5 bases). Germline assignment: CDR1 SGHAT and CDR2 FQNNGV. This CDR3 is 15 amino acids long. Trimming removed 5 bases at V and 2 bases at J, with 15 bases between. The CDR3 DNA follows: TGTGCCAGCAGCGCGAGCGACAGACAGCAAGAGACCCAGTACTTC. Translated, it gives CASSASDRQQETQYF.

This clonotype was observed many times. This chain's CDR3 is CASSPWAESSGNTIYF. The CDR3 DNA follows: TGTGCCAGCTCACCCTGGGCGGAAAGCTCTGGAAACACCATATATTTT. The chain links TRBV28 to TRBJ1-3, with D unclear. Trimming took 8 bases from V and 0 from J, leaving 17 bases between them. The CDR3 totals 16 residues. CDR1 MDHEN and CDR2 SYDVKM come from the germline V gene.

Ten or more counts support this clonotype. J is TRBJ2-7 and V is TRBV7-3; D is uncertain. V was pared by 0 bases and J by 2 bases, with 8 bases between. Germline V lookup: CDR1 SGHTA, CDR2 FQGTGA. The CDR3 length is 14 residues. This CDR3 reads CASSLTAGAYEQYF. CDR3 in DNA: TGTGCCAGCAGCTTAACTGCCGGAGCCTACGAGCAGTACTTC.

This clonotype was detected ten times or more. This rearrangement joins TRBV6-1 to TRBJ1-1; D remains unclear. This CDR3 contains 13 residues. CDR1 is MNHNS and CDR2 is SASEGT in the germline V gene. V gave up 6 bases and J gave up 3 bases, with 11 bases separating them. The CDR3 spells CASREQLYTEAFF. CDR3 nucleotides: TGTGCCAGCAGGGAACAGTTGTACACTGAAGCTTTCTTT.

This clonotype has a count of ten or more. The chain is built from TRBV27 and TRBJ1-2; 10 bases agree with TRBD1. Germline V gene sequence: CDR1 MNHEY, CDR2 SMNVEV (reference sequence). The CDR3 consists of 14 residues. The V gene end was trimmed by 6 bases and the J gene end by 5 bases; junction bases not matched to a gene: 6. The chain's CDR3 is CASRPQDRGYGYTF. In DNA, the CDR3 is TGTGCCAGCAGACCTCAGGACAGGGGGTATGGCTACACCTTC.